Described below is a single T cell receptor (beta chain) sequence and its context. The germline V gene encodes CDR1 SGDLS and CDR2 YYNGEE. This CDR3 contains 15 residues. Trimming removed 3 bases from V and 9 bases from J; junction bases left unmatched: 7. These data originate in a study of blood T cell repertoires in COVID-19. Across the whole study: COVID-19 samples, acute and convalescent, were from the United States, Italy and Spain.

Per the authors' pipeline: From reference gene primer amplification, estimates of nucleated cell counts were derived. Profiling relied on immunoSEQ multiplex PCR, and the TCRdb table lists in-frame clones only, not all of them. That table furnishes V, J and clone size, whereas the DNA furnished D and trimming. The data show more than 110,000 clones, 70% to 90% seen once. This sequence joins TRBV9 and TRBJ2-1; 12 bases agree with TRBD2. Material: peripheral blood. The source is an elderly woman with acute or convalescent COVID-19. Here the CDR3 reads CASSALAGGHSEQFF. The CDR3 DNA reads as TGTGCCAGCAGCGCTCTAGCGGGGGGGCACTCTGAGCAGTTCTTC.